This T cell receptor beta chain was found in a study of T cell responses to AZD1222 COVID-19 vaccine. Across the whole study: Second doses that came at about 4 or about 12 weeks were put together. General observations from the study: Only a handful of AZD1222 recipients, five to seven in all, had baseline seropositivity. Possibly, clonal diversity was underestimated; donors were largely white British and included more females. After the peak T cell response, and only then, were repertoires sampled.

Comment on this clone: Its antigen is as yet unknown.

The ends were cut back, 3 bases at V and 2 bases at J, with 11 bases in the middle. Germline CDR1 and CDR2: SGDLS and YYNGEE. The CDR3 spans 14 residues. TCRdb's table, derived via immunoSEQ multiplex PCR, lists solely in-frame clones and lacks some. The sample contains about 100,000 clones, about nine tenths of which appear only once. The chain joins TRBV9 to TRBJ1-2; D is unresolved. Material: peripheral blood, obtained on day 0 of AZD1222 vaccination. This receptor was taken from an adult in good health. The DNA for the CDR3 is TGTGCCAGCAGCGCCTACGGTGAGAACTATGGCTACACCTTC. Its protein is CASSAYGENYGYTF.